The present TCR beta chain was sequenced within a study of spatial heterogeneity in lung cancer. Specified time point: sample taken at primary tumor resection. The CDR3 has 14 amino acids. Trimming pared 6 bases from V and 0 bases from J, leaving 12 bases between. This clonotype was picked up a small number of times. The presence of a unique molecular identifier marked each TCR cDNA molecule. Via MiXCR, TCRdb re-called the 5' RACE reads, giving one row per CDR3 protein. Among around 24,000 distinct CDR3 sequences listed, about 7% were seen once. The receptor's source is a male donor with early-stage non-small cell lung cancer. This chain connects TRBV12-3 or TRBV12-4 to TRBJ2-7; possibly TRBD1 or TRBD2 for D (6 bases each). This specimen was PBMCs, taken at surgery. CDR3 sequence reads: CASSEEGGSYEQYF. The CDR3 nucleotides read TGTGCCAGCAGCGAGGAGGGGGGCTCCTACGAGCAGTACTTC.